These 18 T cell receptor beta chains were sequenced from one sample in a study of shared clonotypes between healthy human individuals. Using immunoSEQ multiplex PCR, the repertoire was profiled, and TCRdb retains in-frame clones only, with some absent. The data contain a few million clones, over 85% of them singletons. Sequenced: naive CD4+ T cells sorted from blood. Indicated subset: CD45RA+ positively selected. The receptors were gathered from a man between 18 and 29 years old in good health.

The rearrangement uses TRBV6-6 and TRBJ1-1, with TRBD1 matching over 7 bases. Trimming took 8 bases from V and 0 from J; bases not matched to a gene: 3. This CDR3 spans 13 amino acids. Germline values: CDR1 MNHNY, CDR2 SVGAGI (reference sequence). CDR3 sequence (DNA): TGTGCCAGCTGGGACAGTTTGAACACTGAAGCTTTCTTT. Translating gives CASWDSLNTEAFF.

The chain employs TRBV2 and TRBJ2-3; unclear D gene. The CDR3 extends over 11 amino acids. Between the trimmed V and J ends, which lost 6 bases and 8 bases, there was a span of 9 bases. CDR1 SNHLY and CDR2 FYNNEI come from the germline V gene. DNA of the CDR3: TGTGCCAGCAGGCCGAGGAGTACGCAGTATTTT. It is translated as CASRPRSTQYF.

The CDR3 loop reads CASSPSQLMNTEAFF. The DNA for the CDR3 is TGTGCCAGCTCACCATCGCAGTTAATGAACACTGAAGCTTTCTTT. The J gene is TRBJ1-1, the V gene TRBV18; D unresolved. The length of the CDR3 is 15 residues. Germline lookup yields CDR1 KGHSH and CDR2 LQKENI. With 2 bases removed from V and 0 bases from J, the gap between germline ends came to 10 bases.

The V call is TRBV12-2, the J call TRBJ2-7. TRBV12-2 represents a pseudogene. This CDR3 has 17 amino acids. CDR3 sequence (DNA): TGTGCAAGTCGCTTAGAAGGGCGGGACAACGGGCCCTACGAGCAGTACTTC. Encoded protein: CASRLEGRDNGPYEQYF.

The gene calls are TRBV10-3 and TRBJ1-2; a possible D gene is TRBD1 (5 bases). Trimming stripped 4 bases from V and 6 bases from J, with 9 bases between. This CDR3 spans 12 amino acids. Germline values: CDR1 ENHRY, CDR2 SYGVKD. CDR3 sequence reads: CAISGRGDGYTF. CDR3 DNA sequence: TGTGCCATCAGTGGGAGGGGAGATGGCTACACCTTC.

This clone was counted once. The chain uses TRBV9 and TRBJ1-4; 8 bases line up with TRBD1. CDR1 is SGDLS, CDR2 YYNGEE, per germline. The CDR3 consists of 19 residues. The J segment lost 0 bases and the V segment lost 0 bases, leaving 10 bases of the junction unmatched. This CDR3 is CASSVGGPGQATTNEKLFF. The CDR3 bases are TGTGCCAGCAGCGTAGGGGGTCCGGGACAGGCAACAACTAATGAAAAACTGTTTTTT.

The chain employs TRBV21-1 and TRBJ1-6; the table gives TRBD1 as D, unverified against the DNA. TRBV21-1 constitutes a pseudogene. The CDR3 totals 17 residues. CDR3: CASSERDRGSYNSPLHF. The CDR3 DNA follows: TGTGCCAGCAGCGAACGGGACAGGGGGTCCTATAATTCACCCCTCCACTTT.

To note about this clone: Distinct nucleotide sequences in the sample also encode this CDR3. The V call is TRBV6-5, the J call TRBJ1-2; the match to TRBD1 covers 8 bases. This CDR3 spans 15 amino acids. The ends lost 0 bases at V and 4 bases at J; junction bases unmatched: 4. Germline CDR1 and CDR2: MNHEY and SVGAGI. DNA for the CDR3: TGTGCCAGCAGTTACTCCGGGACAGGATCCTATGGCTACACCTTC. The encoded protein is CASSYSGTGSYGYTF.

The gene calls are TRBV11-1 and TRBJ2-7; D is perhaps TRBD1 (5 bases). The CDR3 covers 15 residues. Germline values: CDR1 SGHAT, CDR2 FQDESV (reference sequence). The V end was cut by 1 base, the J end by 7 bases, with 17 bases between. This CDR3 reads CASSLVSQAMGEQYF. CDR3 bases: TGTGCCAGCAGCTTAGTATCACAGGCCATGGGGGAGCAGTACTTC. The variable domain in full, completed from reference TRBV11-1 and TRBJ2-7, reads EAEVAQSPRYKITEKSQAVAFWCDPISGHATLYWYRQILGQGPELLVQFQDESVVDDSQLPKDRFSAERLKGVDSTLKIQPAELGDSAMYLCASSLVSQAMGEQYFGPGTRLTVT.

This rearrangement joins TRBV2 to TRBJ2-6; D may correspond to TRBD1 or TRBD2 (5 bases each). The CDR3 has 18 residues. With 3 bases removed from V and 0 bases from J, the gap between germline ends came to 15 bases. CDR1 SNHLY and CDR2 FYNNEI come from the germline V gene. The CDR3 here is CASSEVGVILSGANVLTF. DNA of the CDR3: TGTGCCAGCAGTGAGGTGGGGGTGATTCTCTCTGGGGCCAACGTCCTGACTTTC.

This clone was found once. The chain uses TRBV5-5 and TRBJ1-5; D ambiguous. The CDR3 extends over 13 amino acids. V was pared by 2 bases and J by 12 bases, with 15 bases between. CDR1 is SGHKS, CDR2 YYEKEE, per germline (reference sequence). The CDR3 DNA reads TGTGCCAGCAGCTTTTGGGGTGAGGAGCACCAGCATTTT. Translation gives CASSFWGEEHQHF.

V gene TRBV11-3 combines with J gene TRBJ1-1, with D possibly being TRBD1 (6 bases). With 5 bases removed from V and 1 base from J, the gap between germline ends came to 8 bases. CDR1 and CDR2 from the germline V gene are SGHNT and YENEEA. The CDR3 covers 13 residues. Here the CDR3 reads CASSPGQNTEAFF. CDR3 coding DNA: TGTGCCAGCAGCCCGGGACAGAACACTGAAGCTTTCTTT. The full variable domain, in which reference TRBV11-3 and TRBJ1-1 provide the parts outside the CDR3, is EAGVVQSPRYKIIEKKQPVAFWCNPISGHNTLYWYLQNLGQGPELLIRYENEEAVDDSQLPKDRFSAERLKGVDSTLKIQPAELGDSAVYLCASSPGQNTEAFFGQGTRLTVV.

A remark on this clone: Different DNA sequences within this sample yield the same CDR3. The V call is TRBV6-4, the J call TRBJ2-3; no reliable D call. Germline CDR1 and CDR2: MRHNA and SNTAGT. The CDR3 extends over 13 amino acids. V lost 2 bases to trimming and J lost 2 bases, with 5 bases between them. CDR3: CASSDPSTDTQYF. The CDR3 DNA follows: TGTGCCAGCAGTGACCCTTCCACAGATACGCAGTATTTT.

The J gene is TRBJ1-4, the V gene TRBV2; D not certain. V lost 6 bases and J lost 11, with 10 bases in between. The CDR3 spans 11 residues. Germline V gene lookup returns CDR1 SNHLY and CDR2 FYNNEI. The CDR3 region is CASSPQRKLFF. In DNA, the CDR3 is TGTGCCAGCAGCCCACAGAGGAAACTGTTTTTT.

The genes are TRBV7-9 and TRBJ1-3; 8 nucleotides agree with TRBD1. This CDR3 is 17 amino acids long. V was clipped by 2 bases and J by 0 bases; unmatched bases: 6. Germline CDR1 is SEHNR and CDR2 is FQNEAQ (reference sequence). CDR3: CASSLSTTGGSGNTIYF. The DNA of the CDR3 is TGTGCCAGCAGCTTAAGTACCACAGGGGGCTCTGGAAACACCATATATTTT. The full variable domain, in which reference TRBV7-9 and TRBJ1-3 provide the parts outside the CDR3, is DTGVSQNPRHKITKRGQNVTFRCDPISEHNRLYWYRQTLGQGPEFLTYFQNEAQLEKSRLLSDRFSAERPKGSFSTLEIQRTEQGDSAMYLCASSLSTTGGSGNTIYFGEGSWLTVV.

The V call is TRBV10-3, the J call TRBJ2-2; no clear D. CDR1 ENHRY and CDR2 SYGVKD come from the germline V gene. V was cut by 4 bases and J by 3 bases, with 9 bases left in between. The CDR3 runs to 14 residues. The CDR3 loop is CAISVRPDTGELFF. CDR3 bases: TGTGCCATCAGTGTAAGGCCAGACACCGGGGAGCTGTTTTTT.

V is TRBV10-3 and J is TRBJ2-1, with D maybe TRBD2 (7 bases). The CDR3 contains 15 residues. V gave up 5 bases and J gave up 5 bases, with 16 bases separating them. Germline loops: CDR1 ENHRY, CDR2 SYGVKD. As DNA, the CDR3 is TGTGCCATCAGTAAGGGGGTAGCGGGTAACAATGAGCAGTTCTTC. This codes for CAISKGVAGNNEQFF.

This clone turned up a few times. The V gene is TRBV12-5, the J gene TRBJ2-2, with 9 bases aligning to TRBD1. The CDR3 spans 15 residues. Germline trimming cut 5 bases from V and 3 bases from J; bases unmatched to any gene: 4. Germline lookup yields CDR1 LGHNT and CDR2 FRNRAP. The CDR3: CASGIGTGHTGELFF. CDR3 DNA: TGTGCTAGTGGTATCGGGACAGGGCACACCGGGGAGCTGTTTTTT.